A single sample is the source of the 9 T cell receptor beta chains below, sequenced in a study of T cells in Graves' hyperthyroidism and ophthalmopathy. What was amplified from RNA transcripts were TCR beta CDR3 regions. First-round RT-PCR with HTBI primers amplified the TCR CDR3 region. Each CDR3 protein gets one entry after TCRdb re-called the multiplex PCR reads with MiXCR. The sample consists of a few hundred thousand distinct CDR3 sequences, 46% of them appearing once. Sequenced: peripheral blood or thyroid tissue (not recorded which). The source of these receptors is an adult woman with Graves' disease, either hyperthyroidism or ophthalmopathy (not recorded which).

This clonotype was observed a few times. The chain recombines TRBV19 with TRBJ1-6; D unresolved. Germline assignment: CDR1 LNHDA and CDR2 SQIVND (reference sequence). This CDR3 has 13 residues. V was shortened by 5 bases and J by 10 bases, with 12 bases between the two germline ends. CDR3 loop: CASSSQSYSPLHF. The CDR3 DNA reads as TGTGCCAGTAGTTCCCAGAGTTACTCACCCCTCCACTTT.

Note on this clonotype: With a much larger clone just one base away, this may be a read error. The chain links TRBV20-1 to TRBJ2-2, with 11 bases matching TRBD2. With 5 bases clipped from V and 5 bases from J, the junction kept 7 bases outside the gene matches. Germline V CDR1 and CDR2: DFQATT, SNEGSKA (reference sequence). The CDR3 runs to 15 residues. The CDR3 loop is CSAGLAGGGTGELFF. DNA for the CDR3: TGCAGTGCTGGGCTAGCGGGAGGAGGAACCGGGGAGCTGTTTTTT.

This chain uses TRBV10-3 with TRBJ2-5; 7 positions match TRBD1. The CDR3 spans 16 residues. Trimming removed 6 bases from V and 9 bases from J; junction bases left unmatched: 19. CDR1 is ENHRY and CDR2 is SYGVKD in the germline V gene. The CDR3 DNA reads as TGTGCCATCAGCTTCGACAGGGTGGGGATGATGGAGGCCCAGTACTTC. Translated, it gives CAISFDRVGMMEAQYF.

This clonotype occurred many times. This chain connects TRBV6-6 to TRBJ1-6; D unclear. This CDR3 spans 12 amino acids. Between the trimmed V and J ends, which lost 2 bases and 15 bases, there was a span of 11 bases. The germline CDR1 and CDR2 sequences are MNHNY and SVGAGI (reference sequence). The CDR3 protein is CASSYAGIILHF. As DNA, the CDR3 is TGTGCCAGCAGTTACGCGGGGATCATCCTCCACTTT.

The J gene is TRBJ2-7, the V gene TRBV6-1; 7 positions match TRBD1. V lost 6 bases to trimming and J lost 3 bases; unmatched junction nucleotides: 8. Germline V gene sequence: CDR1 MNHNS, CDR2 SASEGT. The CDR3 totals 14 residues. In DNA form, the CDR3 reads TGTGCCAGCAGCCTGACAGGGCATGTCTACGAGCAGTACTTC. Encoded protein: CASSLTGHVYEQYF.

The chain has TRBV7-9 and TRBJ1-5; 7 nucleotides align to TRBD1. Germline CDR1 SEHNR, CDR2 FQNEAQ (reference sequence). CDR3 size: 17 residues. V was pared by 5 bases and J by 3 bases, with 13 bases of the junction left unmatched. The DNA of the CDR3 is TGTGCCAGCAGCCGTACTCACAGGGGAGGACTCAATCAGCCCCAGCATTTT. Its protein product is CASSRTHRGGLNQPQHF.

Details on this clonotype: The junction and the germline gene differ at one end; a read error may be behind it. The V call is TRBV5-1, the J call TRBJ2-5; D call uncertain. The V gene's germline CDR1 is SGHRS and CDR2 YFSETQ. CDR3 length: 13 residues. CDR3 DNA: TGTGCCAGCAGCCAAGACCATTGGGGTACCCAGTACTTC. Translation gives CASSQDHWGTQYF. The full variable domain, completed using reference TRBV5-1 and TRBJ2-5, is KAGVTQTPRYLIKTRGQQVTLSCSPISGHRSVSWYQQTPGQGLQFLFEYFSETQRNKGNFPGRFSGRQFSNSRSEMNVSTLELGDSALYLCASSQDHWGTQYFGPGTRLLVL.

The chain recombines TRBV9 with TRBJ1-3; D call uncertain. V was trimmed by 0 bases and J by 0 bases, leaving 10 bases between them. Germline V lookup: CDR1 SGDLS, CDR2 YYNGEE. The CDR3 covers 16 residues. For the CDR3, the DNA is TGTGCCAGCAGCGTAGGGGCCCGATCCTCTGGAAACACCATATATTTT. Translation: CASSVGARSSGNTIYF.

J is TRBJ1-1 and V is TRBV20-1, with D uncertain. The CDR3 contains 12 residues. Trimming took off 7 bases at V and 1 base at J, with 10 bases between the two ends. The germline V gene encodes CDR1 DFQATT and CDR2 SNEGSKA (reference sequence). CDR3 in amino acids: CSVEPGNTEAFF. For the CDR3, the DNA is TGCAGTGTTGAGCCAGGGAACACTGAAGCTTTCTTT.